This T cell receptor beta chain is from a study of PD-L1 blockade in urothelial cancer. Study as a whole: The patients' atezolizumab therapy, 1,200 mg intravenously every 3 weeks, started around 2014. Study-wide findings and caveats: In blood sampled pretreatment, TCR clonality below the median predicted better survival.

Each PCR reaction had synthetic TCR analog templates spiked into it. Assay: immunoSEQ multiplex PCR; the TCRdb copy retains only in-frame clones and omits some. Of 40,000 to 50,000 clones listed, more than 75% are singletons. As for this clone: No antigen is known for it.

The V gene's germline CDR1 is MNHEY and CDR2 SVGAGI. Trimming took 6 bases from V and 2 from J, leaving 17 bases between them. This CDR3 is built from 15 residues. Noted time point: peripheral blood 6 weeks after treatment start. The diagnosis in patients was locally advanced or metastatic urothelial carcinoma. The chain carries TRBV6-5 and TRBJ2-7, with TRBD1 as a possible D gene (6 bases). The receptor was derived from a man in his 60s with urothelial cancer. The sample in question was PBMCs, obtained around atezolizumab (anti-PD-L1) treatment. In DNA form, the CDR3 reads TGTGCCAGCAGCACCAAAGACAGGCCCCCCTACGAGCAGTACTTC. It specifies CASSTKDRPPYEQYF.